The following is a TCR beta chain sequence with its context. The data stem from a study of T cell responses to AZD1222 COVID-19 vaccine. Looked up from germline, CDR1 is LGHNA and CDR2 is YNFKEQ. V gave up 6 bases and J gave up 8 bases, with 13 bases separating them. The CDR3 has 12 amino acids. Clones were read by immunoSEQ multiplex PCR, and TCRdb kept only the in-frame ones, dropping some. The sample contains nearly 80,000 clones, about 84% of which appear only once. The sample was peripheral blood, taken on day 0 of AZD1222 vaccination. This TCR derives from an adult in good health. The rearrangement links TRBV4-2 to TRBJ1-1; D uncertain. This CDR3 is CASRKEETEAFF. CDR3 in DNA: TGTGCCAGCAGGAAAGAGGAGACAGAAGCTTTCTTT.